This T cell receptor beta chain was found in a study of regulatory T cells in long-lasting Graves disease. Looked up from germline, CDR1 is MNHNS and CDR2 is SASEGT. The CDR3 is made up of 16 amino acids. V shed 5 bases, J shed 0 bases, and the junction held 3 bases outside the gene matches. Documented time point: newly diagnosed GD, antithyroid drugs for less than 3 months. The authors made the TCR library using RNA they extracted from PBMCs. Libraries of TCR beta came from iRepertoire HTBI primers plus Arm-PCR of CDR3 regions. MiXCR, applied by TCRdb to the multiplex PCR reads, yields one record per CDR3 protein. The sample has hundreds of thousands of distinct CDR3 sequences; 15% are singletons. This same sample was also part of a study on T cells in Graves' hyperthyroidism and ophthalmopathy.

The clonotype was recovered from a middle-aged woman with Graves disease. V and J are TRBV6-1 and TRBJ2-2, with TRBD2 matching over 10 bases. Specimen: peripheral blood mononuclear cells (PBMCs), collected at new diagnosis, from a patient treated with antithyroid drugs. The CDR3 DNA reads as TGTGCCAGCAGTCGGACTAGCGGAACGAACACCGGGGAGCTGTTTTTT. It encodes CASSRTSGTNTGELFF.